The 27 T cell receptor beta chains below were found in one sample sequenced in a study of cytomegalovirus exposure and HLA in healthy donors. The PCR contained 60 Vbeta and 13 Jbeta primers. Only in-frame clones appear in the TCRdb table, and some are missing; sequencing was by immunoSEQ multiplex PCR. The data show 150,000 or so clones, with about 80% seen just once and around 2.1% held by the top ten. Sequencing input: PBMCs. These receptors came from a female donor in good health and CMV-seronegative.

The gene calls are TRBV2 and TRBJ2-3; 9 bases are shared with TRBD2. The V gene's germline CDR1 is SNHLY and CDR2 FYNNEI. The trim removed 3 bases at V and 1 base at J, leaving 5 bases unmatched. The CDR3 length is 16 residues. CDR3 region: CASSEIKREGTDTQYF. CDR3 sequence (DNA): TGTGCCAGCAGTGAGATCAAGCGGGAGGGCACAGATACGCAGTATTTT.

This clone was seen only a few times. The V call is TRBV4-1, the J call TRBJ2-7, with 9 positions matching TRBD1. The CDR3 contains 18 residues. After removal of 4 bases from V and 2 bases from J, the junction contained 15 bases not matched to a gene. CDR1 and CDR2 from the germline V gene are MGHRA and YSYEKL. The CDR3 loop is CASSPAGTGWEGTYEQYF. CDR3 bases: TGCGCCAGCAGCCCGGCCGGGACAGGGTGGGAAGGGACCTACGAGCAGTACTTC.

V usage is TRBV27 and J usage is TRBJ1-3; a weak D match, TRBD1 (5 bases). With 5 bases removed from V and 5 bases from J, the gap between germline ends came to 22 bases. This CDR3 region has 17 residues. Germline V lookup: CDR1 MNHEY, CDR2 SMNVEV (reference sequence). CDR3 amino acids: CASSPSMGEAPRNTIYF. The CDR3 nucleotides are TGTGCCAGCAGTCCCTCTATGGGGGAGGCACCGAGAAACACCATATATTTT.

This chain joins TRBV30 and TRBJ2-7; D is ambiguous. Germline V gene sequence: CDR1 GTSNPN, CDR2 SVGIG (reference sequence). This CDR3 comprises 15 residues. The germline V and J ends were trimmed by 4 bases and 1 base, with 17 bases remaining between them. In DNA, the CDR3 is TGTGCCTGGAACCCCATAACGGAGCCTTCCTACGAGCAGTACTTC. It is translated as CAWNPITEPSYEQYF.

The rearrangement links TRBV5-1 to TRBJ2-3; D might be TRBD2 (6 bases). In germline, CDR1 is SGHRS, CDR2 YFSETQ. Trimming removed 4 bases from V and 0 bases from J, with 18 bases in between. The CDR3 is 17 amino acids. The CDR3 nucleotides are TGCGCCAGCAGCCTCTCCCGGGACTCTCCTAGCACAGATACGCAGTATTTT. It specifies CASSLSRDSPSTDTQYF. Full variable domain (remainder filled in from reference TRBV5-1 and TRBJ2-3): KAGVTQTPRYLIKTRGQQVTLSCSPISGHRSVSWYQQTPGQGLQFLFEYFSETQRNKGNFPGRFSGRQFSNSRSEMNVSTLELGDSALYLCASSLSRDSPSTDTQYFGPGTRLTVL.

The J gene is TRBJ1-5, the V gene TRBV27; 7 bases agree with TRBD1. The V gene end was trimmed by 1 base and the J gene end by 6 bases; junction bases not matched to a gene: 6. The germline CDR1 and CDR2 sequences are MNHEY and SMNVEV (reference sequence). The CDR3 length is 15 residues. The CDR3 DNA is TGTGCCAGCAGTTTATTCAGGGGGGACATTCAGCCCCAGCATTTT. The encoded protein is CASSLFRGDIQPQHF.

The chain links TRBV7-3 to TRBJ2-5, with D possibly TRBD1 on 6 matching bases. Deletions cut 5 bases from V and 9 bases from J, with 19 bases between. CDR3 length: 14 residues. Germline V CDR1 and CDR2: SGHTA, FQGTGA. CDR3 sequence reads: CASSADRSSTAQYF. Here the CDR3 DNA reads TGTGCCAGCAGCGCAGACAGGTCCTCGACGGCCCAGTACTTC.

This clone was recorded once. CDR3 nucleotides: TGTGCCTGGATTAGGCAGGGTGGGGAAAAACTGTTTTTT. It is translated as CAWIRQGGEKLFF. This chain joins TRBV30 and TRBJ1-4; possibly TRBD1 for D (5 bases). Germline V CDR1 and CDR2: GTSNPN, SVGIG (reference sequence). The CDR3 totals 13 residues. The V gene lost 4 bases and the J gene lost 8 bases, with 14 bases spanning the gap.

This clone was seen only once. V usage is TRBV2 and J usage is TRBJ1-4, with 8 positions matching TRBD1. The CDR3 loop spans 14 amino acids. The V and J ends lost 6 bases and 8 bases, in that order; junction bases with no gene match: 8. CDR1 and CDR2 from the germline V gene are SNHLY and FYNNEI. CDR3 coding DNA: TGTGCCAGCAGGAGACAGGGGCCAGGAGAAAAACTGTTTTTT. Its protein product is CASRRQGPGEKLFF.

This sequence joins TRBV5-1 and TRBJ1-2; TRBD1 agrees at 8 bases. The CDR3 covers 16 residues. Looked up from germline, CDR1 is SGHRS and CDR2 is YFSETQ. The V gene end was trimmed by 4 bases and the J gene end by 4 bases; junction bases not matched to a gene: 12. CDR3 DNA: TGCGCCAGCAGCCTTGTTGGACAGGGTATCCTCTATGGCTACACCTTC. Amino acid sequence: CASSLVGQGILYGYTF.

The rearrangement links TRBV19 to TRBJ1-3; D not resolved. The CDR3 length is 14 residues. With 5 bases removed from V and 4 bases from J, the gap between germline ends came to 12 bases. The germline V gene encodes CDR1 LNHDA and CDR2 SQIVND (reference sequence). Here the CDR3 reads CASSLTGAGNTIYF. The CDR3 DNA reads TGTGCCAGTAGTCTTACGGGAGCGGGAAACACCATATATTTT.

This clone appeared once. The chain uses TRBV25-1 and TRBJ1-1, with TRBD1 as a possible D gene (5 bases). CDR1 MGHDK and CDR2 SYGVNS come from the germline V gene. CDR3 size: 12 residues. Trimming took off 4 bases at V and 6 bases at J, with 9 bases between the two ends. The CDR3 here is CASSAGHPEAFF. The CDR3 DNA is TGTGCCAGCAGTGCCGGACATCCTGAAGCTTTCTTT.

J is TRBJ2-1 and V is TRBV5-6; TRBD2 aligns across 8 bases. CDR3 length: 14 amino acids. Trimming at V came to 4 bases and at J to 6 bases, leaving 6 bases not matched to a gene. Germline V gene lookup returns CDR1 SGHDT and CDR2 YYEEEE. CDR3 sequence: CASSQGLAGNEQFF. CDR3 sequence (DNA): TGTGCCAGCAGCCAAGGACTAGCTGGCAATGAGCAGTTCTTC.

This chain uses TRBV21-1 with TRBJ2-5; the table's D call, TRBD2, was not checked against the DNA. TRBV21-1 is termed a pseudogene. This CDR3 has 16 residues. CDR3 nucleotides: TGTGCCAGCAGCCAAATACTAGCGGGGGGGCCAGAGACCCAGTACTTC. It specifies CASSQILAGGPETQYF.

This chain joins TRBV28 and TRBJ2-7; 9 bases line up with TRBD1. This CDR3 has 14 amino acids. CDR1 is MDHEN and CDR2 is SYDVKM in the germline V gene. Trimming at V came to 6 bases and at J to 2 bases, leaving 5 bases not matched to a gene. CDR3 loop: CASRRTGAPYEQYF. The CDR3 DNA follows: TGTGCCAGCAGGCGGACAGGGGCCCCCTACGAGCAGTACTTC.

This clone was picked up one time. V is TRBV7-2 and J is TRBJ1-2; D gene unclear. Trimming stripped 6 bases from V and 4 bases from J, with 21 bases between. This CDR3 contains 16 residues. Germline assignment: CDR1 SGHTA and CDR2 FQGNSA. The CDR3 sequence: CASRNFGQASFYGYTF. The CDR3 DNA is TGTGCCAGCAGGAACTTTGGGCAGGCTTCATTCTATGGCTACACCTTC.

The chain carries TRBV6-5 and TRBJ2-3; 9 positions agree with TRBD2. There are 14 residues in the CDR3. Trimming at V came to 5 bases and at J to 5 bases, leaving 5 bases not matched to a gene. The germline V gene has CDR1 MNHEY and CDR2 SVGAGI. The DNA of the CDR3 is TGTGCCAGCAGTCTCGGACTAGCGAAAGATACGCAGTATTTT. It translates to CASSLGLAKDTQYF.

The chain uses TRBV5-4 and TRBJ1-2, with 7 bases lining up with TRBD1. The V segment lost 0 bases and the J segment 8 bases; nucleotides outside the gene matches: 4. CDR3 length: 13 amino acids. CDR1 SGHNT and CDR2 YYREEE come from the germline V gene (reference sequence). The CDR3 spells CASSLEGARGYTF. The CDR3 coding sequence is TGTGCCAGCAGCTTGGAGGGGGCGCGGGGCTACACCTTC. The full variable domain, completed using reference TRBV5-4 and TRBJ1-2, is ETGVTQSPTHLIKTRGQQVTLRCSSQSGHNTVSWYQQALGQGPQFIFQYYREEENGRGNFPPRFSGLQFPNYSSELNVNALELDDSALYLCASSLEGARGYTFGSGTRLTVV.

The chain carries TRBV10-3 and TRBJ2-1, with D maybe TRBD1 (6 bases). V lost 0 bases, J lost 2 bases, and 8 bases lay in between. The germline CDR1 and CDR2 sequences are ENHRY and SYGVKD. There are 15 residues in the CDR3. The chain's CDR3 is CAISESSGAYNEQFF. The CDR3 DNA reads TGTGCCATCAGTGAGTCTTCAGGGGCCTACAATGAGCAGTTCTTC.

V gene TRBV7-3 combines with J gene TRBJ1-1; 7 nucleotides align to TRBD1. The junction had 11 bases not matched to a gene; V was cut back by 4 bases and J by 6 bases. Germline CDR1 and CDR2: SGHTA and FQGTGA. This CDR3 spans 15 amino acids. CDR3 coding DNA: TGTGCCAGCAGCTCCGCGACAGGGCCCCGATCTGAAGCTTTCTTT. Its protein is CASSSATGPRSEAFF.

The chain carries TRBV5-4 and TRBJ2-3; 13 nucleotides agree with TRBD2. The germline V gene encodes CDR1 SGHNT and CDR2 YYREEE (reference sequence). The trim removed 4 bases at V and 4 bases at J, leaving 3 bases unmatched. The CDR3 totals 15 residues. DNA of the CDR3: TGTGCCAGCAGCGGCGGACTAGCGGGAGCAGATACGCAGTATTTT. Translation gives CASSGGLAGADTQYF.

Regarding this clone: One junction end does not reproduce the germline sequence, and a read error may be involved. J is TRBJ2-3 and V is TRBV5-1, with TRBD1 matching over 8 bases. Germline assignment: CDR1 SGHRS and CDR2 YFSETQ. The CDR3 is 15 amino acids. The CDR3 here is CASSFSRAGTGTQYF. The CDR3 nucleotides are TGCGCCAGCAGCTTCTCCAGGGCAGGGACAGGTACGCAGTATTTT. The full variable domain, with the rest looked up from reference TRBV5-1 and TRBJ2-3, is KAGVTQTPRYLIKTRGQQVTLSCSPISGHRSVSWYQQTPGQGLQFLFEYFSETQRNKGNFPGRFSGRQFSNSRSEMNVSTLELGDSALYLCASSFSRAGTGTQYFGPGTRLTVL.

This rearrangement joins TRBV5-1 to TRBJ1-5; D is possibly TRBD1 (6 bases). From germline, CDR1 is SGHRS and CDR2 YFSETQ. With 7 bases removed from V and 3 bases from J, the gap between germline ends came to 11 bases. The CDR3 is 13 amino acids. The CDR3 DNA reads TGCGCCAGCTCGACAGGACCCAATCAGCCCCAGCATTTT. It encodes CASSTGPNQPQHF.

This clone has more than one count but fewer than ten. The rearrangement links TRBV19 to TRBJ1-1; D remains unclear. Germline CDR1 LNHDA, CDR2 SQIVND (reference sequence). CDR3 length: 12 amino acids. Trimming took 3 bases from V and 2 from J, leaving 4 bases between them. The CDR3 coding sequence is TGTGCCAGTAGTATTCAAAACACTGAAGCTTTCTTT. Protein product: CASSIQNTEAFF.

The CDR3: CATGARKNGELFF. In DNA form, the CDR3 reads TGTGCCACCGGGGCCCGGAAGAACGGGGAGCTGTTTTTT. This chain connects TRBV15 to TRBJ2-2; possible D gene TRBD1, 5 bases. Germline CDR1 is LNHNV and CDR2 is YYDKDF (reference sequence). This CDR3 is 13 amino acids long. The V and J ends lost 8 bases and 7 bases respectively, with 14 bases between them.

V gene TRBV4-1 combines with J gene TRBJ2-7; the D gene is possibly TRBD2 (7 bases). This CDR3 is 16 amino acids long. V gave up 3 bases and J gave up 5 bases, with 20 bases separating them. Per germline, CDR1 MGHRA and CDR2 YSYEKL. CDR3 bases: TGCGCCAGCAGCCACCCATGGGGGGGCGCGGTCCACGAGCAGTACTTC. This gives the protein CASSHPWGGAVHEQYF.

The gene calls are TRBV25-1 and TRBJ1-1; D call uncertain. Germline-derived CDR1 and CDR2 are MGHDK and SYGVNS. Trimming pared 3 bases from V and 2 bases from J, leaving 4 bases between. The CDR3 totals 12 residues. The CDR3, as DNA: TGTGCCAGCAGTGACAGAAACACTGAAGCTTTCTTT. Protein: CASSDRNTEAFF. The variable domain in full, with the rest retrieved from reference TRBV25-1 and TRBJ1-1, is EADIYQTPRYLVIGTGKKITLECSQTMGHDKMYWYQQDPGMELHLIHYSYGVNSTEKGDLSSESTVSRIRTEHFPLTLESARPSHTSQYLCASSDRNTEAFFGQGTRLTVV.